The clone carrying this T cell receptor beta chain came up a few times. The antigen remains undetermined. Via MiXCR, TCRdb re-called the reads, giving one row per CDR3 protein. The sample records about 19,000 distinct CDR3 sequences, over 20% being singletons. This record comes from a study of lung T cells in sarcoidosis with Löfgren's syndrome. Findings and limits, study-wide: Paired TRAV12-1/TRBV2 TCRs showed CDR3 homology and preferential pairing. Löfgren's syndrome patients reportedly showed greatest TRAV12-1 and TRBV2 expansion versus controls.

The CDR3 is 13 residues long. Looked up from germline, CDR1 is KGHSH and CDR2 is LQKENI. Trimming took off 3 bases at V and 5 bases at J, with 11 bases between the two ends. Material for sequencing was CD4+ T cells from bronchoalveolar lavage. The chain recombines TRBV18 with TRBJ2-7, with D uncertain. This TCR came from a human donor with sarcoidosis (Löfgren's syndrome or another form), or a control subject (not recorded which). The CDR3 DNA follows: TGTGCCAGCTCACCTCAAACATCCAACGAGCAGTACTTC. Its protein product is CASSPQTSNEQYF.